The T cell receptor beta chain described here comes from a study of blood T cell repertoires in COVID-19 (dated by TCRdb to 2019 to 2021). About the full investigation: Samples from collaborators originated in the United States, Italy and Spain and spanned both the acute and convalescent phases of COVID-19. Nearly every sample came with metadata listing a de-identified subject ID, COVID-19 status, age in years and sex. The dataset comprised deeply sampled blood TCRbeta repertoires from subjects exposed to, actively infected with, or recovered from COVID-19. HLA class I and class II types, where available, came from metadata supplied by the sample provider rather than from assay-based typing. The material from the prospective study consisted of cDNA or gDNA derived from T cells, B-cell-depleted T cells, or PBMCs. The repertoires were released in a freely available public database meant as a resource for research on the immune response to SARS-CoV-2. Samples were obtained from the ongoing ImmuneRACE study (first 160 participants) and from 1,254 subjects provided by 6 global collaborators. Points the paper makes about the study in general: The amount of clinical and demographic metadata varied by source and participant and was provided uncurated.

Whole blood was collected in K2EDTA tubes by collaborating institutions according to the institutions' own protocols. For TCRbeta analysis, collaborator samples were shipped as frozen whole blood, as isolated PBMCs, or as DNA extracted from either sample type. The immunoSEQ Assay, a bias-controlled multiplex PCR, was used to amplify TCRbeta CDR3 regions from genomic DNA. The paper's processing steps were these. The number of nucleated cells in each sample was estimated from the amplification of reference gene primers within the assay. To quantify the absolute abundance of each unique TCRbeta CDR3 rearrangement, sequence reads were collapsed and filtered. For each sample, productive Simpson clonality was calculated as the square root of Simpson's diversity index over productive rearrangements. In its TCRdb copy, this immuneACCESS table keeps in-frame sequences only and misses some clones. Where compared with another copy, unresolved V genes explain less than half of these, and the others have no known cause. V, J and clone size were drawn from that table, and D and trimming were deduced from the DNA. In this sample the table shows under 80,000 clones, 86% of which occur a single time. Jointly, the top ten make up approximately 4.1% of the sample.

V is shortened by 6 bases, J by 7 bases, and the region joining them spans 19 bases. CDR1 and CDR2 (SQVTM, ANQGSEA) derive from the germline V gene. Counted from cysteine to phenylalanine, this CDR3 has 13 amino acids. Of all the DNA, just the CDR3 is kept, 39 bases in frame from base 1. There are a few counts of this clone. Its antigen specificity is not known. Base qualities are not recorded, but no much larger clone differs from it by a single base. The receptor comes from a man in his 70s with active COVID-19. This sequence uses TRBV29-1 and TRBJ2-7, with TRBD2 perhaps the D gene, on 7 matching bases. Sequenced input: peripheral blood. Here is the DNA: TGCAGCGTCGATGGACTAGGGGGGAGGGAGCAGTACTTC. Its protein reads: CSVDGLGGREQYF.